This T cell receptor (beta chain) was retrieved from a study of memory CD4+ T cells and cytomegalovirus serostatus. Generated by immunoSEQ multiplex PCR, the TCRdb table keeps only in-frame clones and is missing some. The table shows 60,000 to 75,000 clones, with around three quarters occurring only once. The sort gate was single viable CD3+CD4+CD8-CD45RO+ cells for memory CD4+ T cells. This clone has more than one count but fewer than ten. Other DNA variants within this sample encode the same CDR3. CDR1 is SGHTA, CDR2 FQGNSA, per germline. The length of the CDR3 is 14 residues. Trimming stripped 0 bases from V and 5 bases from J, with 10 bases between.

The gene calls are TRBV7-2 and TRBJ2-5; D uncertain. Material: memory CD4+ T cells from blood. This TCR came from an adult in good health and CMV-seronegative. Some clones in this sample may be carry-over from other donors' samples. The CDR3: CASSLAATRETQYF. Written as DNA, the CDR3 is TGTGCCAGCAGCTTAGCAGCCACACGGGAGACCCAGTACTTC.